This T cell receptor (beta chain) was captured by sequencing in a study of T cell responses to AZD1222 COVID-19 vaccine. Trimming pared 7 bases from V and 1 base from J, leaving 11 bases between. The CDR3 has 13 residues. Germline loops: CDR1 MDHEN, CDR2 SYDVKM. Clones were read by immunoSEQ multiplex PCR, and TCRdb kept only the in-frame ones, dropping some. The table has 150,000 to 190,000 clones, about 88% seen once. General study findings and limits: The study identified only six AZD1222 recipients as seropositive at baseline. Most donors were white British and more were female, and clonal diversity was possibly underestimated. Without day 14 samples, only post-peak T cell repertoires were studied. Spike-specific TCRs gained breadth and depth after people received two AZD1222 doses.

Turning to this clone: As yet, its antigen is unknown.

The chain joins TRBV28 to TRBJ2-7; D call uncertain. Sequencing was performed on peripheral blood, taken after recovery from COVID-19. This TCR was sampled from an adult who had recovered from COVID-19. The CDR3 DNA reads as TGTGCCAGCACCACCGGCGCTTCCTACGAGCAGTACTTC. This encodes CASTTGASYEQYF.